Detailed here is one T cell receptor beta chain. This specimen belongs to a study of blood T cell repertoires in COVID-19. Study at large: Donors in the United States, Italy and Spain gave samples during acute or convalescent COVID-19. T cells, B-cell-depleted T cells, or PBMCs provided the cDNA or gDNA that served as material.

Followed longitudinally, the Seattle patients had been enrolled during active infection. The table came from immunoSEQ multiplex PCR; TCRdb's copy has only in-frame clones and leaves some out. The sample yields about 120,000 clones, roughly nine tenths seen once. The specimen sequenced was peripheral blood. The source of this sequence is a man in his sixties with COVID-19, enrolled during active disease.

DNA for the CDR3: TGTGCCTGGGTTGGACTAGCACAGTCCGGGGAGCTGTTTTTT. This codes for CAWVGLAQSGELFF. The rearrangement joins TRBV30 to TRBJ2-2; 8 bases fit TRBD2. Per germline, CDR1 GTSNPN and CDR2 SVGIG (reference sequence). There are 14 residues in the CDR3. The J segment lost 6 bases and the V segment lost 5 bases, leaving 8 bases of the junction unmatched.